The rows below give T cell receptor beta chains drawn from one sample of a study of identical twins. MiXCR, applied by TCRdb to the 5' RACE reads, yields one record per CDR3 protein. The sample gives about 920,000 distinct CDR3 sequences, 9% to 15% of which show up once; about 1.6% is in the top ten. This sample was shared with a second study, whose subject was yellow fever vaccine responses in identical twins.

Sequencing was carried out using PBMCs. These receptors were taken from a woman between 18 and 29 years old in good health. The CDR3 runs from the conserved cysteine through the conserved F or W. The D gene is left open where the match is weak. A row's size may be missing; if present it is once, few, many or a size class.

D	size	V	J	DNA	CDR3
.	.	TRBV5-6	TRBJ2-3	TGTGCCAGCAGCTTGTTCCGGGACACGAGCACAGATACGCAGTATTTT	CASSLFRDTSTDTQYF
.	few	TRBV21-1	TRBJ1-1	TGTGCCAGCGCTACCGGGACAGGGTGGTATTCGAACACTGAAGCTTTCTTT	CASATGTGWYSNTEAFF
.	many	TRBV4-2	TRBJ2-2	TGTGCCAGCACCCCAGGTCTAGGTAGCGCCGGGGAGCTGTTTTTT	CASTPGLGSAGELFF
TRBD2	few	TRBV10-1	TRBJ2-2	TGCGCCAGCAGTGAGCTAGGACTAGGGTCCGGGGAGCTGTTTTTT	CASSELGLGSGELFF
.	few	TRBV20-1	TRBJ2-5	TGCAGTGCTAGAGATCTTAGGACAGCCGGGGAGACCCAGTACTTC	CSARDLRTAGETQYF
.	few	TRBV10-1	TRBJ2-1	TGCGCCAGCAGCACGACGGGAGTAGGGTACAATGAGCAGTTCTTC	CASSTTGVGYNEQFF
.	few	TRBV2	TRBJ2-3	TGTGCCAGCAGTGAAGTAGCAGGCCACACAGATACGCAGTATTTT	CASSEVAGHTDTQYF
.	.	TRBV4-1	TRBJ1-6	TGCGCCAGCAGCCAAGATGGGGTTTCACCCCTCCACTTT	CASSQDGVSPLHF
.	.	TRBV3-1	TRBJ1-2	TGTGCCAGCAGCCAGTGGGAACAGACAAGAAATGGCTACACCTTC	CASSQWEQTRNGYTF
TRBD2	few	TRBV28	TRBJ2-1	TGTGCCAGCATTACCCTAGCGGGGGAGCAGTTCTTC	CASITLAGEQFF
.	many	TRBV28	TRBJ1-6	TGTGCCAGCAGCGACGACAGGATCAATTCACCCCTCCACTTT	CASSDDRINSPLHF